These 28 T cell receptor beta chains originate from one sample sequenced in a study of control samples from healthy donors and cancer patients. Assay used: immunoSEQ multiplex PCR; TCRdb lists only in-frame clones, some missing. The data contain 150,000 to 200,000 clones, approximately 94% of them singletons. The sample taken for sequencing was PBMCs. The source is a man between 60 and 75 years old with colorectal cancer.

This chain uses TRBV7-9 with TRBJ2-7, with TRBD1 matching 7 bases. Germline V lookup: CDR1 SEHNR, CDR2 FQNEAQ (reference sequence). The CDR3 covers 12 residues. The ends lost 5 bases at V and 7 bases at J; junction bases unmatched: 5. This chain's CDR3 is CASSRGQLEQYF. The CDR3 nucleotides are TGTGCCAGCAGCCGGGGACAGCTGGAGCAGTACTTC.

A single count supports this clone. The chain recombines TRBV28 with TRBJ2-7; D might be TRBD1 (6 bases). Trimming removed 6 bases from V and 3 bases from J, with 15 bases in between. CDR3 length: 14 amino acids. CDR1 is MDHEN and CDR2 is SYDVKM in the germline V gene. The CDR3 coding sequence is TGTGCCAGCAGCCCCGGGACACCTTTCTACGAGCAGTACTTC. This encodes CASSPGTPFYEQYF.

This clone has only a few counts. CDR3 residues: CASSLFVTENTGELFF. The CDR3 region has the DNA TGTGCCAGCAGCTTGTTTGTGACAGAGAACACCGGGGAGCTGTTTTTT. The chain is built from TRBV5-4 and TRBJ2-2, with D maybe TRBD1 (5 bases). The CDR3 is made up of 16 amino acids. In germline, CDR1 is SGHNT, CDR2 YYREEE (reference sequence). V lost 1 base to trimming and J lost 1 base, with 11 bases between them. The whole variable domain, remainder taken from reference TRBV5-4 and TRBJ2-2, is ETGVTQSPTHLIKTRGQQVTLRCSSQSGHNTVSWYQQALGQGPQFIFQYYREEENGRGNFPPRFSGLQFPNYSSELNVNALELDDSALYLCASSLFVTENTGELFFGEGSRLTVL.

The chain links TRBV2 to TRBJ2-3, with D tentatively TRBD1 (5 bases). Trimming removed 10 bases at V and 0 bases at J, with 11 bases between. This CDR3 is 13 amino acids long. Germline CDR1 reads SNHLY; CDR2 reads FYNNEI. CDR3 sequence (DNA): TGTGCCACCGGAAAGGGGAGCACAGATACGCAGTATTTT. As protein: CATGKGSTDTQYF. Full variable domain (remainder filled in from reference TRBV2 and TRBJ2-3): EPEVTQTPSHQVTQMGQEVILRCVPISNHLYFYWYRQILGQKVEFLVSFYNNEISEKSEIFDDQFSVERPDGSNFTLKIRSTKLEDSAMYFCATGKGSTDTQYFGPGTRLTVL.

The chain links TRBV7-2 to TRBJ1-3, with TRBD1 as a possible D gene (6 bases). With 1 base removed from V and 4 bases from J, the gap between germline ends came to 8 bases. Germline V gives CDR1 SGHTA, CDR2 FQGNSA. The CDR3 totals 14 residues. The CDR3: CASSLDREGNTIYF. In nucleotides, the CDR3 is TGTGCCAGCAGCTTAGACAGGGAGGGAAACACCATATATTTT.

The chain carries TRBV18 and TRBJ2-1; D may match TRBD1 or TRBD2 (5 bases each). CDR1 is KGHSH and CDR2 is LQKENI in the germline V gene. CDR3 length: 16 amino acids. V lost 3 bases and J lost 0, with 12 bases in between. This CDR3 is CASSPGPPSSYNEQFF. The CDR3 coding sequence is TGTGCCAGCTCACCGGGACCGCCGAGCTCCTACAATGAGCAGTTCTTC.

The V call is TRBV5-6, the J call TRBJ1-5; D possibly corresponds to TRBD1 (6 bases). This CDR3 spans 15 amino acids. The V end lost 1 base, the J end lost 3 bases, and 11 bases lay between the germline ends. Germline CDR1 SGHDT, CDR2 YYEEEE. The CDR3: CASSLLWDNNQPQHF. The DNA for the CDR3 is TGTGCCAGCAGCTTGCTCTGGGACAACAATCAGCCCCAGCATTTT.

The chain carries TRBV7-8 and TRBJ1-2; tentative D call: TRBD1 (5 bases). Germline CDR1 reads SGHVS; CDR2 reads FQNEAQ. V lost 1 base and J 4 bases, leaving 19 bases between the germline ends. CDR3 length: 17 residues. The CDR3 protein is CASSLGVLGTVGYGYTF. CDR3 in DNA: TGTGCCAGCAGCTTAGGGGTCTTAGGGACGGTGGGCTATGGCTACACCTTC.

This chain joins TRBV11-2 and TRBJ2-5; 7 bases are shared with TRBD1. Germline assignment: CDR1 SGHAT and CDR2 FQNNGV. Germline trimming cut 4 bases from V and 2 bases from J; bases unmatched to any gene: 7. The CDR3 is 15 residues long. CDR3 in DNA: TGTGCCAGCAGCTGGACCCAGGGGGATCAAGAGACCCAGTACTTC. Translation: CASSWTQGDQETQYF.

CDR3 sequence (DNA): TGTGCCAGCAGCTTAGAGGGGACAGGGGGTTCCCGGCAGTACTTC. It encodes CASSLEGTGGSRQYF. This chain uses TRBV7-2 with TRBJ2-7; 11 bases match TRBD1. Trimming removed 1 base from V and 9 bases from J; junction bases left unmatched: 8. The CDR3 sequence is 15 residues long. Germline CDR1 SGHTA, CDR2 FQGNSA.

The chain joins TRBV5-1 to TRBJ2-3; the D gene could be TRBD1 or TRBD2 (5 bases each). Germline loops: CDR1 SGHRS, CDR2 YFSETQ. CDR3 length equals 15 residues. V was pared by 1 base and J by 4 bases, with 13 bases between. The CDR3 loop reads CASSLQPGTADTQYF. In DNA form, the CDR3 reads TGCGCCAGCAGCTTGCAACCCGGGACCGCAGATACGCAGTATTTT. The full variable domain, rest sourced from reference TRBV5-1 and TRBJ2-3, is KAGVTQTPRYLIKTRGQQVTLSCSPISGHRSVSWYQQTPGQGLQFLFEYFSETQRNKGNFPGRFSGRQFSNSRSEMNVSTLELGDSALYLCASSLQPGTADTQYFGPGTRLTVL.

CDR3 region: CASRPQGSNTEAFF. Written as DNA, the CDR3 is TGCGCCAGCAGACCTCAGGGTTCAAACACTGAAGCTTTCTTT. The rearrangement joins TRBV5-1 to TRBJ1-1, with D possibly matching TRBD1 (5 bases). Germline CDR1 reads SGHRS; CDR2 reads YFSETQ. The germline V and J ends were trimmed by 5 bases and 2 bases, with 13 bases remaining between them. CDR3 length: 14 amino acids.

The chain links TRBV11-1 to TRBJ2-7; D gene unclear. The germline V and J ends were trimmed by 1 base and 6 bases, with 13 bases remaining between them. Germline V lookup: CDR1 SGHAT, CDR2 FQDESV (reference sequence). The CDR3 has 14 amino acids. The CDR3 DNA follows: TGTGCCAGCAGCTTAGAGGATTTCGGCTTCGAGCAGTACTTC. Translation gives CASSLEDFGFEQYF.

The chain uses TRBV6-6 and TRBJ1-3, with TRBD1 matching over 9 bases. The junction had 4 bases not matched to a gene; V was cut back by 4 bases and J by 0 bases. The CDR3 contains 16 residues. Germline V gives CDR1 MNHNY, CDR2 SVGAGI (reference sequence). The CDR3, as DNA: TGTGCCAGCAGTTTGGACAGGGGATCCTCTGGAAACACCATATATTTT. It translates to CASSLDRGSSGNTIYF.

This clone was seen just once. This rearrangement joins TRBV5-6 to TRBJ2-2; D may correspond to TRBD1 or TRBD2 (8 bases each). V dropped 5 bases and J dropped 4 bases, with 21 bases sitting between them. The CDR3 sequence is 17 residues long. CDR1 SGHDT and CDR2 YYEEEE come from the germline V gene. CDR3 in DNA: TGTGCCAGCAGGGGACTAGGAGGACAGGGCGTCACCGGGGAGCTGTTTTTT. Amino acids: CASRGLGGQGVTGELFF. Combining the CDR3 with reference TRBV5-6 and TRBJ2-2 gives the whole variable domain DAGVTQSPTHLIKTRGQQVTLRCSPKSGHDTVSWYQQALGQGPQFIFQYYEEEERQRGNFPDRFSGHQFPNYSSELNVNALLLGDSALYLCASRGLGGQGVTGELFFGEGSRLTVL.

V usage is TRBV4-1 and J usage is TRBJ1-1; D is unclear. Trimming removed 7 bases at V and 0 bases at J, with 12 bases between. The germline V gene encodes CDR1 MGHRA and CDR2 YSYEKL. CDR3 size: 14 residues. In nucleotides, the CDR3 is TGCGCCAGCAAGGGAGGACTCATGAACACTGAAGCTTTCTTT. Its translation is CASKGGLMNTEAFF.

This sequence joins TRBV30 and TRBJ1-1, with D perhaps matching TRBD1 (5 bases). The CDR3 length is 16 residues. Trimming shortened V by 0 bases and J by 1 base, and 15 bases separated the two germline ends. Germline V gives CDR1 GTSNPN, CDR2 SVGIG (reference sequence). In DNA form, the CDR3 reads TGTGCCTGGAGTGTAGGGGCAGGGCGAGGGAACACTGAAGCTTTCTTT. This gives the protein CAWSVGAGRGNTEAFF.

This chain joins TRBV6-1 and TRBJ1-6; no definite D call. V was clipped by 2 bases and J by 10 bases, with 9 bases between them. CDR3 length: 13 amino acids. The germline V gene encodes CDR1 MNHNS and CDR2 SASEGT. This chain's CDR3 is CASSETGNSPLHF. CDR3 DNA sequence: TGTGCCAGCAGTGAAACGGGGAACTCACCCCTCCACTTT.

Written as DNA, the CDR3 is TGTGCCAGCACCAAGGACAGGGGGAGAGCAGATACGCAGTATTTT. Translation gives CASTKDRGRADTQYF. The rearrangement joins TRBV6-5 to TRBJ2-3; 10 nucleotides match TRBD1. The CDR3 totals 15 residues. Germline CDR1 reads MNHEY; CDR2 reads SVGAGI. Unmatched junction bases numbered 8, after V lost 7 bases and J lost 4 bases.

The V gene is TRBV27, the J gene TRBJ2-7; 8 nucleotides line up with TRBD1. V lost 5 bases, J lost 2 bases, and 2 bases stayed unmatched. Looked up from germline, CDR1 is MNHEY and CDR2 is SMNVEV (reference sequence). The CDR3 has 13 residues. Here the CDR3 reads CASSQQGAYEQYF. DNA for the CDR3: TGTGCCAGCAGTCAACAGGGGGCCTACGAGCAGTACTTC.

V and J are TRBV2 and TRBJ2-7; maybe TRBD1 (5 bases). Per germline, CDR1 SNHLY and CDR2 FYNNEI. V was cut by 2 bases and J by 2 bases, with 10 bases left in between. The CDR3 sequence is 14 residues long. DNA for the CDR3: TGTGCCAGCAGTGAATACAGGACCACCTACGAGCAGTACTTC. This codes for CASSEYRTTYEQYF.

The V call is TRBV2, the J call TRBJ2-7; 12 positions agree with TRBD2. CDR1 is SNHLY, CDR2 FYNNEI, per germline. V dropped 4 bases and J dropped 3; count of bases not matched to a gene: 10. CDR3 size: 17 residues. The CDR3 nucleotides are TGTGCCAGCAGTGCCAGGCGACTAGCGGGGGTTAACTACGAGCAGTACTTC. Amino acids: CASSARRLAGVNYEQYF.

This clone was detected only once. The rearrangement uses TRBV7-6 and TRBJ2-1; D ambiguous. CDR1 is SGHVS, CDR2 FNYEAQ, per germline. With 5 bases removed from V and 4 bases from J, the gap between germline ends came to 18 bases. The CDR3 covers 16 residues. The CDR3 DNA reads as TGTGCCAGCAGCCTCAATTGGGCGGTGGAATACAATGAGCAGTTCTTC. The encoded protein is CASSLNWAVEYNEQFF.

The rearrangement uses TRBV18 and TRBJ2-5, with 13 nucleotides matching TRBD2. Germline CDR1 is KGHSH and CDR2 is LQKENI. V trimming: 2 bases; J trimming: 2 bases; junction bases outside the gene matches: 5. The CDR3 runs 17 residues. CDR3 bases: TGTGCCAGCTCACCAGGACTAGCGGGGGAAGGGCAAGAGACCCAGTACTTC. Translation gives CASSPGLAGEGQETQYF.

This chain connects TRBV2 to TRBJ2-1; tentatively, D is TRBD1 (6 bases). CDR1 and CDR2 from the germline V gene are SNHLY and FYNNEI. There are 14 residues in the CDR3. Trimming removed 4 bases from V and 5 bases from J, with 12 bases in between. The DNA of the CDR3 is TGTGCCAGCAGTGCCGGGACACCCAACAATGAGCAGTTCTTC. This codes for CASSAGTPNNEQFF.

V is TRBV19 and J is TRBJ2-1; 11 bases line up with TRBD2. CDR3 length: 18 amino acids. Germline assignment: CDR1 LNHDA and CDR2 SQIVND (reference sequence). V was pared by 2 bases and J by 5 bases, with 11 bases of the junction left unmatched. CDR3 bases: TGTGCCAGTAGTATAAACCCTCTAGCGGGGGGTCGAAACAATGAGCAGTTCTTC. Translation gives CASSINPLAGGRNNEQFF.

This chain uses TRBV19 with TRBJ1-4; D not certain. The V and J ends lost 7 bases and 6 bases respectively, with 12 bases between them. The germline CDR1 and CDR2 sequences are LNHDA and SQIVND (reference sequence). This CDR3 contains 13 residues. As DNA, the CDR3 is TGTGCCAGTATGGGTAGGTCGGATGAAAAACTGTTTTTT. Protein product: CASMGRSDEKLFF.

The genes are TRBV20-1 and TRBJ2-1, with a tentative D call TRBD2 (5 bases). The V end was cut by 3 bases, the J end by 0 bases, with 12 bases between. From germline, CDR1 is DFQATT and CDR2 SNEGSKA (reference sequence). The CDR3 is 15 residues long. CDR3 in amino acids: CSASRSGSSYNEQFF. Here the CDR3 DNA reads TGCAGTGCTAGTCGGTCTGGGAGCTCCTACAATGAGCAGTTCTTC.